One and the same sample provided the 29 T cell receptor beta chains below, sequenced in a study of T cells in Graves' hyperthyroidism and ophthalmopathy. RNA transcripts served as the template for amplifying TCR beta CDR3 regions. The TCR CDR3 first-round RT-PCR relied on the HTBI primer set. TCRdb reprocessed the multiplex PCR reads with MiXCR, giving one entry per CDR3 protein. The data hold about 250,000 distinct CDR3 sequences, with about 24% observed a single time. What was sequenced was blood. The receptors originated from a woman in her thirties or forties with Graves' ophthalmopathy.

This clonotype was found many times. The V and J genes are TRBV5-1 and TRBJ2-7; D assignment may be TRBD1 or TRBD2 (5 bases each). CDR1 is SGHRS, CDR2 YFSETQ, per germline. The CDR3 contains 14 residues. Trimming removed 1 base at V and 5 bases at J, with 13 bases between. In DNA, the CDR3 is TGCGCCAGCAGCTTGACCCAGGGACCCCACGAGCAGTACTTC. This gives the protein CASSLTQGPHEQYF.

V and J are TRBV4-3 and TRBJ2-7, with a possible D match to TRBD2 (5 bases). This CDR3 has 13 amino acids. Trimming removed 0 bases from V and 5 bases from J, with 8 bases in between. CDR1 LGHNA and CDR2 YSLEER come from the germline V gene. In DNA, the CDR3 is TGCGCCAGCAGCCAAGACCGAGGGCACGAGCAGTACTTC. Translation: CASSQDRGHEQYF.

DNA of the CDR3: TGTGCCAGCAGCTCCCCCACCGGGACAGGGCCCACCTACGAGCAGTACTTC. Amino acid sequence: CASSSPTGTGPTYEQYF. J is TRBJ2-7 and V is TRBV3-1; TRBD1 matches 9 bases. Germline lookup yields CDR1 LGHDT and CDR2 YNNKEL (reference sequence). The CDR3 runs 17 residues. The V gene end was trimmed by 5 bases and the J gene end by 2 bases; junction bases not matched to a gene: 13.

This rearrangement joins TRBV28 to TRBJ2-7, with 7 bases identical to TRBD2. Unmatched junction bases numbered 12, after V lost 4 bases and J lost 6 bases. The CDR3 has 15 residues. Germline values: CDR1 MDHEN, CDR2 SYDVKM. DNA for the CDR3: TGTGCCAGCAGTTCTCATAGGACTAGTCTACGCGAGCAGTACTTC. Its protein product is CASSSHRTSLREQYF.

This clonotype was found many times. This sequence joins TRBV28 and TRBJ2-7, with 9 bases fitting TRBD2. The germline CDR1 and CDR2 sequences are MDHEN and SYDVKM. The length of the CDR3 is 15 residues. Trimming cost V 1 base and J 4 bases; bases outside gene matches: 5. CDR3 loop: CASSLSASGTYEQYF. Written as DNA, the CDR3 is TGTGCCAGCAGTTTATCGGCTAGCGGGACTTACGAGCAGTACTTC.

This clonotype has at least ten counts. CDR3 protein: CASSFLAGRETQYF. The CDR3 region has the DNA TGTGCCAGCAGCTTCTTAGCGGGAAGGGAGACCCAGTACTTC. V and J are TRBV7-2 and TRBJ2-5; TRBD2 agrees at 8 bases. CDR1 SGHTA and CDR2 FQGNSA come from the germline V gene. V dropped 3 bases and J dropped 5; count of bases not matched to a gene: 5. The CDR3 runs to 14 residues.

The rearrangement joins TRBV28 to TRBJ2-5; D uncertain. The CDR3 runs to 14 residues. Germline loops: CDR1 MDHEN, CDR2 SYDVKM. Trimming cost V 4 bases and J 5 bases, with 14 bases left between them. The CDR3: CASSSQLSGETQYF. The CDR3 DNA sequence: TGTGCCAGCAGTTCTCAGTTGTCCGGGGAGACCCAGTACTTC.

To note about this clonotype: An end of the junction does not agree with germline; a read error may underlie this. V and J are TRBV7-8 and TRBJ1-2; D is ambiguous. The CDR3 loop spans 12 amino acids. The germline CDR1 and CDR2 sequences are SGHVS and FQNEAQ. The CDR3 DNA is TGTGCCAGCAGCTTACGTGACTACGGCTACACCTTC. It translates to CASSLRDYGYTF.

CDR3 sequence reads: CASSSPGQVVFGRGNQPQHF. The CDR3 nucleotides are TGTGCCAGTAGTTCACCGGGACAGGTTGTGTTTGGTCGCGGGAATCAGCCCCAGCATTTT. The chain uses TRBV19 and TRBJ1-5; 8 bases fit TRBD1. The ends lost 5 bases at V and 4 bases at J; junction bases unmatched: 22. CDR3 length equals 20 residues. The germline CDR1 and CDR2 sequences are LNHDA and SQIVND (reference sequence).

This clonotype came up many times. This chain uses TRBV4-1 with TRBJ2-2; D is perhaps TRBD2 (5 bases). V lost 2 bases and J 4 bases, leaving 11 bases between the germline ends. CDR1 and CDR2 (germline): MGHRA, YSYEKL. The CDR3 is 15 residues long. The CDR3 DNA reads TGCGCCAGCAGCCAAACGTTTGAGGGCACCGGGGAGCTGTTTTTT. Protein: CASSQTFEGTGELFF.

The chain combines TRBV27 with TRBJ2-7, with D maybe TRBD2 (6 bases). Trimming removed 6 bases from V and 7 bases from J, with 13 bases in between. CDR1 is MNHEY, CDR2 SMNVEV, per germline (reference sequence). The CDR3 loop spans 12 amino acids. This CDR3 reads CASSPARGEQYF. The CDR3 nucleotides are TGTGCCAGCAGCCCGGCCCGGGGGGAGCAGTACTTC.

This clonotype was counted at least ten times. The rearrangement joins TRBV19 to TRBJ1-5; tentative D call: TRBD1 (6 bases). V lost 5 bases and J 6 bases, leaving 11 bases between the germline ends. Germline V gene lookup returns CDR1 LNHDA and CDR2 SQIVND (reference sequence). CDR3 length equals 13 residues. For the CDR3, the DNA is TGTGCCAGTAGTGTACAGGGTTTTCAGCCCCAGCATTTT. Translation gives CASSVQGFQPQHF. The full variable domain, completed using reference TRBV19 and TRBJ1-5, is DGGITQSPKYLFRKEGQNVTLSCEQNLNHDAMYWYRQDPGQGLRLIYYSQIVNDFQKGDIAEGYSVSREKKESFPLTVTSAQKNPTAFYLCASSVQGFQPQHFGDGTRLSIL.

This clonotype was recorded many times. V and J are TRBV5-1 and TRBJ1-2, with 8 bases lining up with TRBD1. The CDR3 spans 13 residues. After removal of 4 bases from V and 7 bases from J, the junction contained 6 bases not matched to a gene. The germline V gene encodes CDR1 SGHRS and CDR2 YFSETQ. In DNA, the CDR3 is TGCGCCAGCAGCCTATCCGACAGGGGTGGCTACACCTTC. Its translation is CASSLSDRGGYTF.

This clonotype was seen many times. The chain recombines TRBV28 with TRBJ2-5; TRBD1 is a possible D gene (5 bases). This CDR3 has 16 amino acids. CDR1 and CDR2 from the germline V gene are MDHEN and SYDVKM. Trimming left V 7 bases short and J 1 base short, with 19 bases between. The CDR3: CASNDVGAGLQETQYF. The CDR3 DNA reads as TGTGCCAGCAACGACGTTGGGGCAGGCCTCCAAGAGACCCAGTACTTC.

This chain joins TRBV27 and TRBJ2-5, with 10 positions matching TRBD2. Losses at the gene ends were 5 bases for V and 3 bases for J; bases not matched to a gene: 3. This CDR3 has 14 amino acids. Looked up from germline, CDR1 is MNHEY and CDR2 is SMNVEV (reference sequence). The CDR3 sequence is CASSPLAGEETQYF. CDR3 nucleotide sequence: TGTGCCAGCAGTCCTCTAGCGGGGGAAGAGACCCAGTACTTC.

This clonotype was counted many times. The germline gene is not matched at one end of the junction; a read error may be the cause. V usage is TRBV30 and J usage is TRBJ1-2, with TRBD1 matching 7 bases. Germline CDR1 reads GTSNPN; CDR2 reads SVGIG (reference sequence). This CDR3 is 15 amino acids long. CDR3 nucleotide sequence: TGTGCCTGGAGTTCCCGACAGGGACCTTACTATGGCCACACCTTC. It codes for CAWSSRQGPYYGHTF.

This clonotype was found many times. V is TRBV12-3 or TRBV12-4 and J is TRBJ1-5, with D hard to call. This CDR3 is 14 amino acids long. V lost 3 bases and J lost 0, with 6 bases in between. CDR3 region: CASSLTVSNQPQHF. The CDR3 DNA follows: TGTGCCAGCAGTTTGACGGTTAGCAATCAGCCCCAGCATTTT.

This clonotype was seen at least ten times. The J gene is TRBJ2-5, the V gene TRBV24-1; 8 bases are a match to TRBD2. Unmatched junction bases numbered 4, after V lost 5 bases and J lost 3 bases. This CDR3 comprises 14 residues. Germline V gene data show CDR1 as KGHDR and CDR2 as SFDVKD. The CDR3 coding sequence is TGTGCCACCAGTGCCATGACTAGCGAAGAGACCCAGTACTTC. It codes for CATSAMTSEETQYF.

This clonotype came up many times. The chain is built from TRBV4-1 and TRBJ1-5, with 8 bases lining up with TRBD1. The CDR3 loop spans 16 amino acids. Germline V gene lookup returns CDR1 MGHRA and CDR2 YSYEKL. J gave up 6 bases and V 4 bases, and 11 bases lay outside the gene matches. The CDR3 coding sequence is TGCGCCAGCAGCCCTTCAGGGGGCCGGCGAGGTCAGCCCCAGCATTTT. Translation: CASSPSGGRRGQPQHF.

The V call is TRBV19, the J call TRBJ1-5; no reliable D call. With 7 bases removed from V and 1 base from J, the gap between germline ends came to 8 bases. Per the germline V gene, CDR1 is LNHDA and CDR2 is SQIVND (reference sequence). This CDR3 has 13 amino acids. CDR3 amino acids: CASKMGSNQPQHF. CDR3 DNA sequence: TGTGCCAGTAAAATGGGGAGCAATCAGCCCCAGCATTTT.

This rearrangement joins TRBV28 to TRBJ1-1; 7 bases are shared with TRBD1. This CDR3 contains 13 residues. V was pared by 6 bases and J by 7 bases, with 8 bases of the junction left unmatched. Germline V gene sequence: CDR1 MDHEN, CDR2 SYDVKM. The CDR3 is CASRPGGIVEAFF. The CDR3 nucleotides read TGTGCCAGCAGACCAGGGGGAATCGTTGAAGCTTTCTTT.

In this sample, this clonotype turned up many times. This rearrangement joins TRBV20-1 to TRBJ2-7; the D gene is possibly TRBD1 (6 bases). Germline V lookup: CDR1 DFQATT, CDR2 SNEGSKA (reference sequence). V dropped 6 bases and J dropped 5 bases, with 17 bases sitting between them. The CDR3 has 13 amino acids. Here the CDR3 DNA reads TGCAGTGCCCCCCTCCGTGGGGGCCACGAGCAGTACTTC. Its protein product is CSAPLRGGHEQYF.

The chain uses TRBV5-1 and TRBJ2-7, with TRBD1 identical over 8 bases. This CDR3 comprises 15 residues. CDR1 is SGHRS, CDR2 YFSETQ, per germline. V shed 4 bases, J shed 0 bases, and the junction held 6 bases outside the gene matches. The CDR3 region has the DNA TGCGCCAGCAGCCCCGGACAGGGCGTCTCCTACGAGCAGTACTTC. Its protein product is CASSPGQGVSYEQYF. Combining the CDR3 with reference TRBV5-1 and TRBJ2-7 gives the whole variable domain KAGVTQTPRYLIKTRGQQVTLSCSPISGHRSVSWYQQTPGQGLQFLFEYFSETQRNKGNFPGRFSGRQFSNSRSEMNVSTLELGDSALYLCASSPGQGVSYEQYFGPGTRLTVT.

For this clonotype: A read error may produce the germline difference seen at one junction end. The chain uses TRBV27 and TRBJ2-2, with a possible D match to TRBD2 (5 bases). Germline values: CDR1 MNHEY, CDR2 SMNVEV (reference sequence). This CDR3 region has 12 residues. In nucleotides, the CDR3 is TGCGCCAGCAGTTCGGTACCCGGGGAGCCGTTTTTT. Residues: CASSSVPGEPFF.

The rearrangement links TRBV28 to TRBJ1-1; D perhaps matches TRBD1 (6 bases). The CDR3 sequence is 12 residues long. V gave up 5 bases and J gave up 8 bases, with 12 bases separating them. CDR1 and CDR2 from the germline V gene are MDHEN and SYDVKM. The CDR3 loop is CASSAQGKEAFF. In DNA, the CDR3 is TGTGCCAGCAGTGCACAGGGAAAGGAAGCTTTCTTT.

The chain links TRBV6-1 to TRBJ1-5, with D unclear. Germline V CDR1 and CDR2: MNHNS, SASEGT. The V and J ends lost 6 bases and 7 bases respectively, with 10 bases between them. The CDR3 runs 12 residues. DNA for the CDR3: TGTGCCAGCAGGGGATTTGGACAGCCCCAGCATTTT. Encoded protein: CASRGFGQPQHF.

CDR3 bases: TGTGCCACCAGTGATTTCTTGACAGGGGGCATGGAGACCCAGTACTTC. Translated, it gives CATSDFLTGGMETQYF. The chain links TRBV24-1 to TRBJ2-5, with 10 bases identical to TRBD1. The CDR3 extends over 16 amino acids. With V trimmed by 1 base and J by 5 bases, 6 bases remained unmatched. Germline V gene lookup returns CDR1 KGHDR and CDR2 SFDVKD.

This clonotype was recorded at least ten times. The chain combines TRBV11-2 with TRBJ1-1; D is ambiguous. The V and J ends lost 0 bases and 1 base respectively, with 9 bases between them. The CDR3 extends over 15 amino acids. CDR1 and CDR2 (germline): SGHAT, FQNNGV. The CDR3 coding sequence is TGTGCCAGCAGCTTAGACATGGAGTGGAACACTGAAGCTTTCTTT. It translates to CASSLDMEWNTEAFF.

This clonotype appeared many times. The V gene is TRBV28, the J gene TRBJ1-1; D may be TRBD1 (5 bases). Germline assignment: CDR1 MDHEN and CDR2 SYDVKM. The CDR3 totals 15 residues. Between the trimmed V and J ends, which lost 4 bases and 1 base, there was a span of 13 bases. The chain's CDR3 is CASSYIGTANTEAFF. CDR3 nucleotide sequence: TGTGCCAGCAGTTATATCGGGACTGCGAACACTGAAGCTTTCTTT.